These 17 T cell receptor beta chains came from one sample sequenced in a study of siplizumab effects on memory and regulatory T cells. Profiling relied on immunoSEQ multiplex PCR, and the TCRdb table lists in-frame clones only, not all of them. The table includes some 100,000 clones, roughly 94% detected once. The sequenced sample was Tregs sorted from blood. The receptors originated from a human donor in good health.

The J gene is TRBJ1-5, the V gene TRBV7-2; D is unclear. CDR1 is SGHTA, CDR2 FQGNSA, per germline. This CDR3 comprises 15 residues. The germline V and J ends were trimmed by 5 bases and 7 bases, with 18 bases remaining between them. The CDR3 nucleotides are TGTGCCAGCAGCCAAGGGTCTGGGTCCGGGCAGCCCCAGCATTTT. Translation: CASSQGSGSGQPQHF.

V and J are TRBV5-1 and TRBJ2-5, with a tentative D call TRBD2 (6 bases). This CDR3 has 16 residues. CDR1 and CDR2 (germline): SGHRS, YFSETQ. V gave up 0 bases and J gave up 7 bases, with 19 bases separating them. The CDR3: CASSLGAGMDSGTQYF. Here the CDR3 DNA reads TGCGCCAGCAGCTTGGGGGCAGGGATGGATAGCGGGACCCAGTACTTC.

The chain carries TRBV2 and TRBJ2-5; no definite D call. Germline values: CDR1 SNHLY, CDR2 FYNNEI. This CDR3 is 11 amino acids long. V dropped 4 bases and J dropped 7 bases, with 7 bases sitting between them. The CDR3 sequence: CASSVKGTQYF. The CDR3 region has the DNA TGTGCCAGCAGTGTGAAAGGGACCCAGTACTTC.

This rearrangement joins TRBV6-1 to TRBJ2-7; D is perhaps TRBD1 or TRBD2 (5 bases each). Germline lookup yields CDR1 MNHNS and CDR2 SASEGT. V gave up 5 bases and J gave up 6 bases, with 14 bases separating them. The CDR3 consists of 13 residues. This chain's CDR3 is CASSPRDPLEQYF. The CDR3 coding sequence is TGTGCCAGCAGTCCCCGGGACCCGCTCGAGCAGTACTTC.

V and J are TRBV6-5 and TRBJ1-1; TRBD1 is a possible D gene (5 bases). V dropped 4 bases and J dropped 10 bases, with 13 bases sitting between them. The germline V gene has CDR1 MNHEY and CDR2 SVGAGI. The length of the CDR3 is 12 residues. CDR3 amino acids: CASSFDGGLAFF. The CDR3, as DNA: TGTGCCAGCAGTTTTGATGGGGGTCTAGCTTTCTTT.

The chain combines TRBV27 with TRBJ1-1; D remains unclear. The length of the CDR3 is 14 residues. Per germline, CDR1 MNHEY and CDR2 SMNVEV (reference sequence). V was clipped by 0 bases and J by 5 bases, with 10 bases between them. CDR3 loop: CASSLSRGNTEAFF. CDR3 nucleotides: TGTGCCAGCAGTTTATCCCGGGGAAATACTGAAGCTTTCTTT.

A note on this clone: An end of the junction does not agree with germline; a read error may underlie this. The CDR3 protein is CASSLGGNSEQYF. CDR3 nucleotide sequence: TGTGCTAGCAGCTTGGGCGGGAACTCCGAGCAGTACTTC. The chain recombines TRBV7-7 with TRBJ2-7, with a tentative D call TRBD2 (6 bases). CDR1 is SSHAT and CDR2 is FNYEAQ in the germline V gene (reference sequence). The CDR3 is made up of 13 amino acids.

The chain links TRBV10-3 to TRBJ1-2; maybe TRBD1 (6 bases). Germline-derived CDR1 and CDR2 are ENHRY and SYGVKD. Trimming shortened V by 6 bases and J by 3 bases, and 11 bases separated the two germline ends. CDR3 size: 13 residues. This CDR3 reads CAIRQGVDYGYTF. DNA for the CDR3: TGTGCCATCAGACAGGGAGTGGACTATGGCTACACCTTC.

This clone was counted a single time. V usage is TRBV28 and J usage is TRBJ2-5; 7 nucleotides match TRBD1. The ends lost 2 bases at V and 3 bases at J; junction bases unmatched: 9. This CDR3 has 16 residues. In germline, CDR1 is MDHEN, CDR2 SYDVKM. The CDR3 DNA follows: TGTGCCAGCAGTTTAACGGCAGGGGGTGAAAAAGAGACCCAGTACTTC. It specifies CASSLTAGGEKETQYF.

The chain recombines TRBV15 with TRBJ1-5; D ambiguous. This CDR3 has 13 amino acids. V lost 0 bases and J 6 bases, leaving 6 bases between the germline ends. In germline, CDR1 is LNHNV, CDR2 YYDKDF (reference sequence). Written as DNA, the CDR3 is TGTGCCACCAGCAGAGATCAGAGTCAGCCCCAGCATTTT. Translating it yields CATSRDQSQPQHF. The full variable domain, with the rest looked up from reference TRBV15 and TRBJ1-5, is DAMVIQNPRYQVTQFGKPVTLSCSQTLNHNVMYWYQQKSSQAPKLLFHYYDKDFNNEADTPDNFQSRRPNTSFCFLDIRSPGLGDTAMYLCATSRDQSQPQHFGDGTRLSIL.

The chain uses TRBV19 and TRBJ1-1; D unresolved. CDR3 size: 15 residues. Germline assignment: CDR1 LNHDA and CDR2 SQIVND (reference sequence). V dropped 3 bases and J dropped 1 base, with 12 bases sitting between them. The DNA of the CDR3 is TGTGCCAGTAGTATTAATCGACAACGGAACACTGAAGCTTTCTTT. Its protein is CASSINRQRNTEAFF.

The chain is built from TRBV5-1 and TRBJ1-2; D ambiguous. With 2 bases removed from V and 8 bases from J, the gap between germline ends came to 28 bases. Looked up from germline, CDR1 is SGHRS and CDR2 is YFSETQ. The CDR3 totals 18 residues. The CDR3 coding sequence is TGCGCCAGCAGCTTCCCTTACCGGCCGGGTAAATCGAGGTCCGGCTACACCTTC. Residues: CASSFPYRPGKSRSGYTF.

The chain is built from TRBV7-8 and TRBJ2-1, with D possibly being TRBD2 (6 bases). V was cut by 1 base and J by 12 bases, with 28 bases left in between. Per the germline V gene, CDR1 is SGHVS and CDR2 is FQNEAQ. This CDR3 is 18 amino acids long. CDR3: CASSLGLSGQLGGTPQFF. CDR3 coding DNA: TGTGCCAGCAGCTTAGGCCTCTCAGGTCAGTTGGGAGGAACTCCGCAGTTCTTC.

As concerns this clone: Other DNA sequences in this sample translate to the same CDR3. The gene calls are TRBV11-2 and TRBJ2-7; D remains ambiguous. This CDR3 is 11 amino acids long. CDR1 is SGHAT and CDR2 is FQNNGV in the germline V gene. Deletions cut 4 bases from V and 3 bases from J, with 4 bases between. CDR3 region: CASSSGYEQYF. Here the CDR3 DNA reads TGTGCCAGCAGCTCCGGCTACGAGCAGTACTTC.

The genes are TRBV14 and TRBJ2-5; D unresolved. This CDR3 spans 16 amino acids. Trimming pared 3 bases from V and 3 bases from J, leaving 17 bases between. CDR1 and CDR2 (germline): SGHDN, FVKESK. The CDR3 protein is CASSQMAWTRKETQYF. For the CDR3, the DNA is TGTGCCAGCAGCCAGATGGCGTGGACGAGGAAAGAGACCCAGTACTTC.

CDR3 sequence: CASSLDPGTGTNEQFF. In DNA form, the CDR3 reads TGTGCCAGCAGCTTAGATCCCGGGACAGGTACCAATGAGCAGTTCTTC. The chain joins TRBV7-9 to TRBJ2-1; 8 bases match TRBD1. The germline gives CDR1 SEHNR, CDR2 FQNEAQ (reference sequence). V lost 1 base to trimming and J lost 6 bases; unmatched junction nucleotides: 8. The CDR3 covers 16 residues. The full variable domain, completed using reference TRBV7-9 and TRBJ2-1, is DTGVSQNPRHKITKRGQNVTFRCDPISEHNRLYWYRQTLGQGPEFLTYFQNEAQLEKSRLLSDRFSAERPKGSFSTLEIQRTEQGDSAMYLCASSLDPGTGTNEQFFGPGTRLTVL.

The chain carries TRBV6-6 and TRBJ2-6, with a tentative D call TRBD1 (5 bases). Trimming took 6 bases from V and 11 from J, leaving 23 bases between them. CDR1 and CDR2 (germline): MNHNY, SVGAGI (reference sequence). The CDR3 length is 16 residues. The CDR3 here is CASSLDFRAPGDVLTF. For the CDR3, the DNA is TGTGCCAGCAGCCTTGACTTCAGGGCTCCTGGGGACGTCCTGACTTTC.